Sequencing of this T cell receptor (beta chain) was carried out in a study of tumor and adjacent non-tumor tissue in lung cancer. Study-wide background: Aged about 31 to 80 years, patients included under 13 men and roughly 5 women with stage I to III disease. Study results and caveats: In normal lung, the top 100 clones were significantly more dominant than in tumor.

A modified ARM-PCR protocol with three rounds of nested PCR amplified TCRbeta. One entry per CDR3 protein, called by TCRdb with MiXCR from the multiplex PCR reads. Of around 210,000 distinct CDR3 sequences in the sample, 60% to 75% were seen once. This CDR3 region has 14 residues. Germline assignment: CDR1 MGHRA and CDR2 YSYEKL. As concerns this clonotype: Its antigen is still unknown. Mismatch with germline at one junction end may stem from a read error.

No cell sorting was done before RNA was extracted from the tissue. The sequence was collected from a man in his sixties with non-small cell lung cancer. Input material: lung tumor tissue. The rearrangement links TRBV4-1 to TRBJ2-5; D ambiguous. Here the CDR3 reads CASGQGSHQVTLYF. The CDR3 DNA reads as TGCGCCAGCGGCCAAGGCAGCCACCAAGTGACCCTGTACTTC.